This TCR beta chain appears in the sequencing data of a study of blood T cell repertoires in COVID-19. This CDR3 region has 20 residues. Germline trimming cut 0 bases from V and 0 bases from J; bases unmatched to any gene: 10. Germline loops: CDR1 SGHRS, CDR2 YFSETQ. TCRdb's table, derived via immunoSEQ multiplex PCR, lists solely in-frame clones and lacks some. This table holds about 150,000 clones, 83% found once. Sequencing was carried out using peripheral blood. V usage is TRBV5-1 and J usage is TRBJ2-6, with 9 bases aligning to TRBD1. This clonotype was obtained from a woman of 80 years or more with acute or convalescent COVID-19. The CDR3 bases are TGCGCCAGCAGCTTGGGGCTCGCGGGACAGGGAACCTCTGGGGCCAACGTCCTGACTTTC. Translation: CASSLGLAGQGTSGANVLTF.